This TCR beta chain came from a study of blood T cell repertoires in COVID-19. Across the study: The study drew acute and convalescent COVID-19 samples from the United States, Italy and Spain. In each case, the material was cDNA or gDNA derived from T cells, B-cell-depleted T cells, or PBMCs.

Under the authors' procedure: Nucleated cell counts were estimated from reference gene primer amplification. Repertoires were generated with immunoSEQ multiplex PCR, while TCRdb's copy carries only in-frame clones and drops some. From that table come the V and J calls and clone size; the DNA was used to work out D and trimming. The sample holds hundreds of thousands of clones, 85% seen once. The sequenced sample consisted of peripheral blood. This receptor was obtained from a woman aged 18-29 years with acute or convalescent COVID-19.

The CDR3 DNA sequence: TGTGCCAGCACCTGGCGGGGTAGGGAGACCCAGTACTTC. Protein: CASTWRGRETQYF. The V call is TRBV28, the J call TRBJ2-5; possibly TRBD2 for D (6 bases). The CDR3 is 13 amino acids. The V gene's germline CDR1 is MDHEN and CDR2 SYDVKM. V was cut by 7 bases and J by 5 bases, with 14 bases left in between.